The next 11 T cell receptor beta chains were all read from a single sample in a study of blood T cell repertoires in COVID-19. Sequenced by immunoSEQ multiplex PCR; TCRdb stores in-frame clones only, minus some. Altogether fewer than 250,000 clones are present, around nine tenths being singletons, with the ten largest covering roughly 14%. The sequenced sample consisted of PBMCs or T cells enriched from blood (not recorded which). The receptors were gathered from a woman in her forties or fifties with acute COVID-19.

The J gene is TRBJ1-1, the V gene TRBV11-2, with a tentative D call TRBD1 (6 bases). Germline V CDR1 and CDR2: SGHAT, FQNNGV. V gave up 7 bases and J gave up 0 bases, with 15 bases separating them. The CDR3 covers 15 residues. The CDR3 nucleotides read TGTGCCAGCACCACCGGGACACCGATGAACACTGAAGCTTTCTTT. Protein product: CASTTGTPMNTEAFF.

J is TRBJ2-5 and V is TRBV5-1; D is unclear. The CDR3 length is 14 residues. Trimming took 0 bases from V and 4 from J, leaving 10 bases between them. Germline assignment: CDR1 SGHRS and CDR2 YFSETQ. CDR3 residues: CASSLAALVETQYF. In DNA form, the CDR3 reads TGCGCCAGCAGCTTGGCCGCACTCGTAGAGACCCAGTACTTC.

This clone was picked up one time. The V call is TRBV28, the J call TRBJ1-5; 9 nucleotides match TRBD1. The CDR3 has 17 amino acids. The germline gives CDR1 MDHEN, CDR2 SYDVKM. The trim removed 4 bases at V and 1 base at J, leaving 8 bases unmatched. The CDR3 DNA follows: TGTGCCAGCAGTTCAACCGGGACAGGGTGGAGCAATCAGCCCCAGCATTTT. Protein: CASSSTGTGWSNQPQHF.

This clone was picked up one time. The chain has TRBV11-2 and TRBJ2-7; D might be TRBD1 (5 bases). The CDR3 runs 15 residues. Trimming took off 2 bases at V and 2 bases at J, with 13 bases between the two ends. Germline CDR1 is SGHAT and CDR2 is FQNNGV. The CDR3, as DNA: TGTGCCAGCAGCTTAAGTGGCAGGGTGACCTACGAGCAGTACTTC. It specifies CASSLSGRVTYEQYF.

The chain has TRBV27 and TRBJ2-4; tentative D call: TRBD2 (6 bases). Germline V gene lookup returns CDR1 MNHEY and CDR2 SMNVEV (reference sequence). This CDR3 contains 14 residues. Trimming took 6 bases from V and 0 from J, leaving 9 bases between them. The CDR3 protein is CASSRGTAKNIQYF. DNA for the CDR3: TGTGCCAGCAGCCGCGGGACAGCCAAAAACATTCAGTACTTC.

CDR3 in amino acids: CASSFPTSGTSYNEQFF. CDR3 bases: TGTGCCAGCAGCTTCCCGACTAGCGGGACGTCCTACAATGAGCAGTTCTTC. The V and J genes are TRBV11-3 and TRBJ2-1; 11 bases line up with TRBD2. The CDR3 has 17 amino acids. Germline CDR1 and CDR2: SGHNT and YENEEA. V was clipped by 3 bases and J by 1 base; unmatched bases: 5.

This clone was seen a few times. This rearrangement joins TRBV11-2 to TRBJ2-1; tentatively, D is TRBD1 (5 bases). V lost 6 bases to trimming and J lost 3 bases, with 12 bases between them. CDR1 is SGHAT, CDR2 FQNNGV, per germline. This CDR3 has 14 residues. The CDR3 is CASSRGSIYNEQFF. The CDR3 DNA reads TGTGCCAGCAGTAGGGGCTCGATCTACAATGAGCAGTTCTTC. The full variable domain, its missing parts supplied by reference TRBV11-2 and TRBJ2-1, is EAGVAQSPRYKIIEKRQSVAFWCNPISGHATLYWYQQILGQGPKLLIQFQNNGVVDDSQLPKDRFSAERLKGVDSTLKIQPAKLEDSAVYLCASSRGSIYNEQFFGPGTRLTVL.

The J gene is TRBJ2-6, the V gene TRBV5-4; D is unresolved. V lost 2 bases and J lost 0, with 6 bases in between. This CDR3 comprises 15 residues. Per germline, CDR1 SGHNT and CDR2 YYREEE (reference sequence). This CDR3 reads CASSFDNSGANVLTF. The CDR3 DNA reads TGTGCCAGCAGCTTTGACAACTCTGGGGCCAACGTCCTGACTTTC.

This chain uses TRBV15 with TRBJ1-1, with D perhaps TRBD1 (5 bases). The germline CDR1 and CDR2 sequences are LNHNV and YYDKDF (reference sequence). V lost 5 bases to trimming and J lost 1 base, with 8 bases between them. CDR3 length: 13 amino acids. The CDR3 DNA follows: TGTGCCACCAGCGTTGACAGGAACACTGAAGCTTTCTTT. It encodes CATSVDRNTEAFF.

The chain has TRBV7-2 and TRBJ2-3, with 12 nucleotides matching TRBD1. CDR1 is SGHTA, CDR2 FQGNSA, per germline. Unmatched junction bases numbered 12, after V lost 4 bases and J lost 1 base. The CDR3 runs to 19 residues. CDR3 in DNA: TGTGCCAGCAGCTGGACCGGGACAGGGGGCTCAGGCGGCACAGATACGCAGTATTTT. It codes for CASSWTGTGGSGGTDTQYF.

The CDR3 nucleotides are TGTGCCAGCAGTGCCCGCGCCTACGAGCAGTACTTC. This gives the protein CASSARAYEQYF. The chain joins TRBV28 to TRBJ2-7, with D hard to call. The CDR3 consists of 12 residues. Germline loops: CDR1 MDHEN, CDR2 SYDVKM. Trimming pared 5 bases from V and 2 bases from J, leaving 7 bases between.